This T cell receptor beta chain was captured in a study of T cells after yellow fever vaccination. For TCR, cDNA came from 5'RACE template switching, which added a universal primer site and UMIs. In TCRdb, the 5' RACE reads were re-called with MiXCR into one record per CDR3 protein. The sample lists roughly 170,000 distinct CDR3 sequences; about a tenth were seen once. Germline CDR1 and CDR2: SEHNR and FQNEAQ (reference sequence). V gave up 4 bases and J gave up 1 base, with 5 bases separating them. CDR3 length: 13 amino acids. This specimen consisted of CD8+ T cells sorted from PBMCs, obtained 45 days after the yellow fever booster vaccination. The TCR sequence derives from a man aged 18 to 30 who received the YFV17D yellow fever vaccine. The V and J genes are TRBV7-9 and TRBJ1-3; no clear D. The CDR3 loop reads CASSSLSGNTIYF. In nucleotides, the CDR3 is TGTGCCAGCAGCTCTTTGTCTGGAAACACCATATATTTT.